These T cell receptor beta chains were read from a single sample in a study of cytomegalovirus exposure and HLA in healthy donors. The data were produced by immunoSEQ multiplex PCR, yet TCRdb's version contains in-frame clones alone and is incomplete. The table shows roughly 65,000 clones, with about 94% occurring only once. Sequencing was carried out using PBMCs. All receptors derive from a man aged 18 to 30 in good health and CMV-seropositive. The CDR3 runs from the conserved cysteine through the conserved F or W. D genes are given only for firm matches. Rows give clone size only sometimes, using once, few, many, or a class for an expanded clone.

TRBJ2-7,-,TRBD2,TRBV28,CASSLGLAGHYEQYF,TGTGCCAGCAGTTTAGGACTAGCGGGCCACTACGAGCAGTACTTC
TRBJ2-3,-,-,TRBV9,CASSVDTILTDTQYF,TGTGCCAGCAGCGTAGACACTATTCTCACAGATACGCAGTATTTT
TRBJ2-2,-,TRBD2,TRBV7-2,CASSPEGQPGLALTGELFF,TGTGCCAGCAGCCCCGAAGGACAACCCGGACTAGCGTTGACCGGGGAGCTGTTTTTT
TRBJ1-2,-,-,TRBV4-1,CASSQLPNEGGYTF,TGCGCCAGCAGCCAATTGCCTAATGAGGGAGGCTACACCTTC
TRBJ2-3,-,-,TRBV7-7,CASSLGLGADTQYF,TGTGCTAGCAGCTTAGGTCTAGGTGCAGATACGCAGTATTTT
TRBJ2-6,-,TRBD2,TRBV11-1,CASSPRLAGIPSGANVLTF,TGTGCCAGCAGCCCGCGACTAGCGGGGATTCCCTCTGGGGCCAACGTCCTGACTTTC
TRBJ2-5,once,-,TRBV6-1,CASSEGESETQYF,TGTGCCAGCAGTGAAGGCGAATCGGAGACCCAGTACTTC
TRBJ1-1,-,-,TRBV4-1,CASSQDQVTKNTEAFF,TGCGCCAGCAGCCAAGACCAGGTCACAAAGAACACTGAAGCTTTCTTT
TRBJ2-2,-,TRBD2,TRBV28,CASSGRLAVGGELFF,TGTGCCAGCAGTGGGAGACTAGCGGTCGGCGGGGAGCTGTTTTTT
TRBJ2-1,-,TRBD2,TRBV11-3,CASSLEPALAGSSYNEQFF,TGTGCCAGCAGCTTAGAACCCGCACTAGCGGGGAGCTCCTACAATGAGCAGTTCTTC
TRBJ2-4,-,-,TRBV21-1,CARGLAKNIQYF,TGTGCCAGAGGACTAGCCAAAAACATTCAGTACTTC
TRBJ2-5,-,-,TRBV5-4,CASRNPGQQETQYF,TGTGCCAGCCGGAACCCGGGACAACAAGAGACCCAGTACTTC
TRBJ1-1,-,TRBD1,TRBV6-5,CASSSSGTANTEAFF,TGTGCCAGCAGTTCCTCCGGGACAGCGAACACTGAAGCTTTCTTT
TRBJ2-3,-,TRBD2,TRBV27,CASSSRTSGTDTQYF,TGTGCCAGCAGTTCACGGACTAGCGGAACAGATACGCAGTATTTT
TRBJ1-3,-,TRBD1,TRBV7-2,CASSSTGGYRIFSGNTIYF,TGTGCCAGCAGCTCAACAGGGGGCTATCGAATCTTTTCTGGAAACACCATATATTTT
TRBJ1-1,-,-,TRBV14,CASSYGQNTEAFF,TGTGCCAGCAGCTACGGACAAAACACTGAAGCTTTCTTT
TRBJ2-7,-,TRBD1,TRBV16,CASSQSTGGEQYF,TGTGCCAGCAGCCAATCGACAGGGGGCGAGCAGTACTTC
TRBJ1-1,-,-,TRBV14,CASSRPTSLGNIQTTEAFF,TGTGCCAGCAGCCGACCAACCTCTCTCGGGAACATCCAGACCACTGAAGCTTTCTTT
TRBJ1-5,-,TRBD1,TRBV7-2,CASSRTGGNQPQHF,TGTGCCAGCAGTCGGACAGGGGGCAATCAGCCCCAGCATTTT
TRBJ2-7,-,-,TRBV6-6,CASSYVRQSYEQYF,TGTGCCAGCAGTTACGTCAGACAGTCCTACGAGCAGTACTTC
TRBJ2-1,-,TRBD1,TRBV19,CASSPRTGEDEQFF,TGTGCCAGTAGTCCTCGGACAGGGGAAGATGAGCAGTTCTTC
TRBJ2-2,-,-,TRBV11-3,CASRRTGFANTGELFF,TGTGCCAGCAGACGTACAGGGTTCGCGAACACCGGGGAGCTGTTTTTT
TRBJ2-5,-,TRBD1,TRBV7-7,CASSSTGQGVETQYF,TGTGCTAGCAGCTCAACGGGACAGGGGGTGGAGACCCAGTACTTC
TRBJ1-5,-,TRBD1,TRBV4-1,CASSQTGQGTNQPQHF,TGCGCCAGCAGCCAAACGGGACAGGGGACCAATCAGCCCCAGCATTTT
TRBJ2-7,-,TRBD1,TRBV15,CATSREGTGLSYEQYF,TGTGCCACCAGCAGAGAGGGGACAGGTCTCTCCTACGAGCAGTACTTC
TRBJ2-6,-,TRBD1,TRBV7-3,CASSPRTGPSGANVLTF,TGTGCCAGCAGCCCGAGGACAGGGCCGAGTGGGGCCAACGTCCTGACTTTC
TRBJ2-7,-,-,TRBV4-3,CASSHNRESLEQYF,TGCGCCAGCAGCCACAACCGGGAGAGCTTGGAGCAGTACTTC
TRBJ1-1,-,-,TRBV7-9,CASSLGADLNTEAFF,TGTGCCAGCAGCCTAGGGGCAGACCTAAACACTGAAGCTTTCTTT